This T cell receptor beta chain was recovered during a study of OX40 agonist ivuxolimab in advanced cancers. This table comes from immunoSEQ multiplex PCR, and its TCRdb copy is limited to in-frame clones, with some not included. The table shows about 84,000 clones, with 94% occurring only once. The CDR3 sequence is 14 residues long. Germline CDR1 SGDLS, CDR2 YYNGEE. V lost 2 bases and J lost 3; bases outside the gene matches: 5. The chain is built from TRBV9 and TRBJ2-7, with 7 bases identical to TRBD2. The origin of this receptor is an adult with an advanced solid tumor such as melanoma, head and neck, liver or kidney cancer. The sample here was CD4+ or CD8+ T cells sorted from blood, taken in a trial of the OX40 agonist ivuxolimab. CDR3 in amino acids: CASSVAGARYEQYF. CDR3 nucleotides: TGTGCCAGCAGCGTGGCGGGAGCCCGCTACGAGCAGTACTTC.